Below are 7 T cell receptor beta chains sequenced from a single sample in a study of cytomegalovirus exposure and HLA in healthy donors (dated by TCRdb to 2015 to 2018). Library creation used the immunoSEQ multiplex PCR assay. For the multiplex PCR, a mixture combining 60 forward primers for TCR Vbeta segments and 13 reverse primers for TCR Jbeta segments was used. The immuneACCESS repertoire file appears here via TCRdb, limited to in-frame rearrangements. These files lack a portion of the clones; in checked studies, under half of the deficit traces to unresolved V genes, and the cause of the others is not known. This sample lists some 250,000 clones; over 80% were detected once. 5% to 6% of the sample belongs to the ten largest clones. The sample was PBMCs. These receptors all come from a woman in her forties in good health and CMV-seropositive.

A word on this clone: Its ends do not fully match the called genes, so a read error is possible. The chain carries TRBV25-1 and TRBJ1-3, with TRBD1 matching over 10 bases. CDR1 is MGHDK and CDR2 is SYGVNS in the germline V gene. The CDR3 has 14 amino acids. The CDR3 loop reads CVSSEYRDRGTIYF. The CDR3 DNA reads as TGTGTCAGCAGTGAATATAGGGACAGGGGCACCATATATTTT.

With regard to this clone: This same CDR3 is encoded by further DNA sequences in the sample. This sequence joins TRBV18 and TRBJ1-1; D call uncertain. Germline CDR1 and CDR2: KGHSH and LQKENI. The CDR3 is 17 residues long. Trimming removed 3 bases from V and 4 bases from J, with 21 bases in between. The CDR3 region has the DNA TGTGCCAGCTCACCGGAGAGGACCGGGGTCAGCGGCACTGAAGCTTTCTTT. Translating gives CASSPERTGVSGTEAFF.

The chain recombines TRBV5-3 with TRBJ1-1, with unresolved D. TRBV5-3 is assigned to the ORF class and has an uncertain function. This CDR3 is built from 15 residues. V lost 0 bases and J lost 1, with 10 bases in between. In DNA, the CDR3 is TGTGCCAGAAGCTTGGGGAGGGATACGAACACTGAAGCTTTCTTT. It translates to CARSLGRDTNTEAFF.

This chain links TRBV11-3 with TRBJ2-1; possible D gene TRBD1, 6 bases. From germline, CDR1 is SGHNT and CDR2 YENEEA. Trimming left V 1 base short and J 10 bases short, with 11 bases between. The CDR3 consists of 13 residues. CDR3: CASSLAMTGEQFF. The CDR3 DNA follows: TGTGCCAGCAGCTTAGCAATGACAGGCGAGCAGTTCTTC.

V is TRBV29-1 and J is TRBJ1-2, with TRBD1 matching over 8 bases. V shed 7 bases and J 6 bases; nucleotides not matched to a gene: 13. This CDR3 comprises 14 residues. CDR1 is SQVTM, CDR2 ANQGSEA, per germline. This chain's CDR3 is CSAHLRGLENGYTF. The CDR3 nucleotides are TGCAGCGCTCACCTCAGGGGGCTCGAGAATGGCTACACCTTC.

This clone occurred a few times. The chain uses TRBV4-3 and TRBJ1-1; weak D call: TRBD1 (5 bases). V lost 0 bases to trimming and J lost 1 base, with 9 bases between them. The CDR3 length is 15 residues. Germline CDR1 is LGHNA and CDR2 is YSLEER. CDR3 region: CASSQDQGWNTEAFF. The DNA of the CDR3 is TGCGCCAGCAGCCAAGATCAGGGATGGAACACTGAAGCTTTCTTT.

The V gene is TRBV30, the J gene TRBJ2-7; the match to TRBD1 covers 7 bases. There are 13 residues in the CDR3. Germline values: CDR1 GTSNPN, CDR2 SVGIG (reference sequence). J was trimmed by 1 base and V by 7 bases; bases with no gene match: 7. The CDR3 coding sequence is TGTGCCTCCCGGACAGGTTATTCCTACGAGCAGTACTTC. It yields the protein CASRTGYSYEQYF.